The TCR beta chain described here comes from a study of blood T cell repertoires in COVID-19. Looking at the study overall: Spain, Italy and the United States supplied samples that represented acute and convalescent COVID-19. Sources were T cells, B-cell-depleted T cells, or PBMCs; the material itself was cDNA or gDNA.

As handled by the study authors: Amplification of reference gene primers was used by the study to estimate nucleated cell counts. Generated by immunoSEQ multiplex PCR, the TCRdb table keeps only in-frame clones and is missing some. V, J and clone size reflect that table, while D and trimming were determined from the DNA. In the table there are about 59,000 clones, around 80% of which are singletons. The V and J ends lost 1 base and 4 bases respectively, with 13 bases between them. The germline V gene encodes CDR1 KGHDR and CDR2 SFDVKD. The CDR3 is made up of 16 amino acids. The rearrangement joins TRBV24-1 to TRBJ2-1; possible D gene TRBD2, 5 bases. Sequenced material: peripheral blood. This clonotype was sampled from a man in his 60s with acute or convalescent COVID-19. CDR3 bases: TGTGCCACCAGTGATTTTGTCCAGTCGGGGTACAATGAGCAGTTCTTC. This gives the protein CATSDFVQSGYNEQFF.